The rows below give T cell receptor beta chains drawn from one sample of a study of blood T cells in healthy people across ages. A single record per CDR3 protein comes from TCRdb applying MiXCR to the 5' RACE reads. This repertoire shows more than 900,000 distinct CDR3 sequences, about 23% found once; its top ten account for about 0.72%. The same sample was also studied in work on T cells of mothers and their children.

Sequencing was performed on blood. Source of these receptors: a girl aged 2 to 10 in good health. The CDR3 runs from the conserved cysteine through the conserved F or W.

v_call: TRBV12-3/TRBV12-4
j_call: TRBJ2-1
cdr3_length: 14
cdr3_aa: CASTRILSYNEQFF

v_call: TRBV29-1
j_call: -
cdr3_length: 8
cdr3_aa: CSGGTQYF

v_call: TRBV27
j_call: TRBJ2-7
cdr3_length: 16
cdr3_aa: CASSPQVWQDINEQYF

v_call: TRBV6-5
j_call: -
cdr3_length: 15
cdr3_aa: CASSYAGEVGYEQYF

v_call: TRBV7-2
j_call: TRBJ2-5
cdr3_length: 13
cdr3_aa: CASRISGQETQYF

v_call: TRBV7-8
j_call: TRBJ2-5
cdr3_length: 15
cdr3_aa: CASSIRLAGAETQYF

v_call: TRBV7-9
j_call: TRBJ2-7
cdr3_length: 14
cdr3_aa: CASSPESGRTRQYF

v_call: TRBV4-3
j_call: TRBJ2-3
cdr3_length: 15
cdr3_aa: CASSQNSPPSDTQYF

v_call: TRBV20-1
j_call: -
cdr3_length: 13
cdr3_aa: CSARDLPDNEQYF

v_call: TRBV5-1
j_call: TRBJ2-5
cdr3_length: 13
cdr3_aa: CASGTRSQGTQYF

v_call: TRBV4-1
j_call: TRBJ2-3
cdr3_length: 17
cdr3_aa: CASSHALSGRALDTQYF

v_call: TRBV27
j_call: TRBJ2-7
cdr3_length: 13
cdr3_aa: CASSLGPFYEQYF

v_call: TRBV5-1
j_call: TRBJ2-1
cdr3_length: 14
cdr3_aa: CASSLSSPYNEQFF

v_call: TRBV29-1
j_call: TRBJ2-7
cdr3_length: 14
cdr3_aa: CSVLGGTNSYEQYF

v_call: TRBV3-1
j_call: TRBJ2-4
cdr3_length: 15
cdr3_aa: CASSQDGQGYDIQYF

v_call: TRBV7-4
j_call: TRBJ1-1
cdr3_length: 15
cdr3_aa: CASIFRGSKSTEAFF

v_call: TRBV7-3
j_call: TRBJ1-6
cdr3_length: 15
cdr3_aa: CASSLTGRGHSPLHF

v_call: TRBV11-2
j_call: TRBJ1-2
cdr3_length: 14
cdr3_aa: CASSFVQGGIGYTF

v_call: TRBV25-1
j_call: TRBJ1-6
cdr3_length: 16
cdr3_aa: CASAPYPSTGSSPLHF

v_call: TRBV6-5
j_call: TRBJ1-6
cdr3_length: 15
cdr3_aa: CASTLRRGLFSPLHF

v_call: TRBV12-3/TRBV12-4
j_call: TRBJ1-1
cdr3_length: 12
cdr3_aa: CASSLEGFRAFF

v_call: TRBV10-3
j_call: -
cdr3_length: 12
cdr3_aa: CAISGGPAEQFF

v_call: TRBV3-1
j_call: -
cdr3_length: 14
cdr3_aa: CASSQLAGGSEQYF

v_call: TRBV10-3
j_call: TRBJ2-5
cdr3_length: 15
cdr3_aa: CAISGRGRGQETQYF

v_call: TRBV20-1
j_call: TRBJ2-7
cdr3_length: 11
cdr3_aa: CSASQPREQYF

v_call: TRBV12-5
j_call: TRBJ1-5
cdr3_length: 17
cdr3_aa: CASGDPVGDYSNQPQHF

v_call: TRBV20-1
j_call: TRBJ2-1
cdr3_length: 15
cdr3_aa: CSARDPAGGPGEQFF

v_call: TRBV27
j_call: TRBJ2-7
cdr3_length: 13
cdr3_aa: CASSPQGTYEQYF

v_call: TRBV19
j_call: TRBJ2-1
cdr3_length: 16
cdr3_aa: CASSIGGSTANNEQFF

v_call: TRBV20-1
j_call: TRBJ2-2
cdr3_length: 15
cdr3_aa: CSARDSTSGTGELFF

v_call: TRBV13
j_call: TRBJ1-2
cdr3_length: 18
cdr3_aa: CASSPRETGRVGPYGYTF

v_call: TRBV3-1
j_call: TRBJ1-4
cdr3_length: 15
cdr3_aa: CASSQVQGGNEKLFF

v_call: TRBV29-1
j_call: TRBJ1-1
cdr3_length: 14
cdr3_aa: CSVEKRTANTEAFF

v_call: TRBV10-3
j_call: TRBJ1-1
cdr3_length: 14
cdr3_aa: CAIGGGKRNTEAFF

v_call: TRBV7-2
j_call: TRBJ1-2
cdr3_length: 13
cdr3_aa: CASSFMTDHGYTF

v_call: TRBV19
j_call: TRBJ2-7
cdr3_length: 14
cdr3_aa: CASSKTGTGYEQYF

v_call: TRBV2
j_call: TRBJ1-2
cdr3_length: 16
cdr3_aa: CASRFAVEPPDYGYTF

v_call: TRBV6-5
j_call: TRBJ2-3
cdr3_length: 16
cdr3_aa: CTSSYSTSGRADTQYF

v_call: TRBV3-1
j_call: TRBJ2-3
cdr3_length: 13
cdr3_aa: CASIGTSANTQYF

v_call: TRBV11-3
j_call: TRBJ2-5
cdr3_length: 11
cdr3_aa: CASSFIETQYF

v_call: TRBV2
j_call: TRBJ2-7
cdr3_length: 12
cdr3_aa: CASSSMTYEQYF

v_call: TRBV3-1
j_call: TRBJ2-7
cdr3_length: 15
cdr3_aa: CASSHGQGTLYEQYF

v_call: TRBV4-3
j_call: TRBJ1-2
cdr3_length: 15
cdr3_aa: CASSQDSGELYGYTF

v_call: TRBV6-5
j_call: TRBJ1-4
cdr3_length: 17
cdr3_aa: CASSSDILIGTNEKLFF

v_call: TRBV7-9
j_call: TRBJ2-5
cdr3_length: 16
cdr3_aa: CASSLRTGGLEETQYF

v_call: TRBV19
j_call: TRBJ2-1
cdr3_length: 14
cdr3_aa: CASRTEAPNNEQFF

v_call: TRBV20-1
j_call: TRBJ2-3
cdr3_length: 16
cdr3_aa: CSARDSASGITDTQYF

v_call: TRBV5-1
j_call: -
cdr3_length: 14
cdr3_aa: CASSTVAGDLEQYF